This record covers a single TCR beta chain. No antigen is known for it. The sample is drawn from a study of T cell responses to AZD1222 COVID-19 vaccine. Study-wide points: There were mostly white British donors and more females than males, and clonal diversity was possibly underestimated. Distributed over spike, vaccine-associated CD4 TCRs predominated at 160-218 and 743-854. At study baseline, merely a handful of AZD1222 recipients were seropositive. Spike-specific TCR breadth rose after two AZD1222 doses, and depth rose as well.

The V end was cut by 2 bases, the J end by 3 bases, with 9 bases between. CDR3 length: 13 amino acids. Germline V lookup: CDR1 SGHRS, CDR2 YFSETQ. Here immunoSEQ multiplex PCR was the method, and the copy in TCRdb shows in-frame clones only, minus some. The sample lists about 93,000 clones; 86% were seen once. This TCR came from an adult in good health. The chain uses TRBV5-1 and TRBJ2-7; tentative D call: TRBD2 (5 bases). The source material was peripheral blood, sampled on day 0 of AZD1222 vaccination. The CDR3 reads CASSFPGSYEQYF. CDR3 nucleotide sequence: TGCGCCAGCAGCTTTCCTGGGAGCTACGAGCAGTACTTC.